This TCR beta chain stems from a study of blood T cell repertoires in COVID-19. Study background: The United States, Italy and Spain were the sources of the acute and convalescent COVID-19 samples. Sources were T cells, B-cell-depleted T cells, or PBMCs; the material itself was cDNA or gDNA.

V lost 3 bases to trimming and J lost 9 bases, with 23 bases between them. The CDR3 consists of 15 residues. Germline-derived CDR1 and CDR2 are GTSNPN and SVGIG (reference sequence). In the original analysis: Reference gene primer amplification in the assay estimated nucleated cell counts. The assay was immunoSEQ multiplex PCR, and TCRdb's table has in-frame clones only and misses some. The DNA was the basis for D and trimming; V, J and clone size are from that table. The sample has under 300,000 clones; 75% to 90% are singletons. Source material: peripheral blood. This clonotype originated in a woman in her 70s with acute or convalescent COVID-19. V and J are TRBV30 and TRBJ1-1; D not resolved. CDR3 residues: CAWRRAGILHNQAFF. The CDR3 region has the DNA TGTGCCTGGAGACGCGCCGGGATCTTACATAACCAAGCTTTCTTT.